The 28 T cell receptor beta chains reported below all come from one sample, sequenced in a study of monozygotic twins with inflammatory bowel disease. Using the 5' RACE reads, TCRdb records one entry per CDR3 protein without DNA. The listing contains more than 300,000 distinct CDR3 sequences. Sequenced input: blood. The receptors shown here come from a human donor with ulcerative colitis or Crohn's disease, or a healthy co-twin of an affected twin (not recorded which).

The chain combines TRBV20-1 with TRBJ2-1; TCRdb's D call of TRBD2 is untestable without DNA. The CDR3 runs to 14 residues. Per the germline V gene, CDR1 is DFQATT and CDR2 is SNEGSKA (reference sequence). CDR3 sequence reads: CSARPGLDYNEQFF.

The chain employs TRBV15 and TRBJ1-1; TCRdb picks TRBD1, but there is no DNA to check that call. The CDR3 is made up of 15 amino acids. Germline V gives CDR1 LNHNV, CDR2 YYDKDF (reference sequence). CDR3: CATSRDWGVDTEAFF.

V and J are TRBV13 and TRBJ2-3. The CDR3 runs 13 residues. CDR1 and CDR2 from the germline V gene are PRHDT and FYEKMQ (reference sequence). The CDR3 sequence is CASSSSITDTQYF.

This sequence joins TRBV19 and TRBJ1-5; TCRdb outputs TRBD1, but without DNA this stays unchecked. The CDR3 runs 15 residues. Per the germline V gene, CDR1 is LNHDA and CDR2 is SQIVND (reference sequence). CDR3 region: CASSTGQAPRQPQHF.

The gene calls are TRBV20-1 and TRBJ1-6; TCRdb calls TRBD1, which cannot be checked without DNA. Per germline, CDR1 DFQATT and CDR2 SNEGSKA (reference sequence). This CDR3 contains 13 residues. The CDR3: CSAGLTGTSPLHF.

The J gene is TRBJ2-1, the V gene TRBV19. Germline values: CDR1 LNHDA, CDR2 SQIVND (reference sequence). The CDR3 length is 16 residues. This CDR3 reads CASSIAANLEYNEQFF.

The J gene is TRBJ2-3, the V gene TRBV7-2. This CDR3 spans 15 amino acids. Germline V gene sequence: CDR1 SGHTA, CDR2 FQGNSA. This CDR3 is CASSLFGLATDTQYF.

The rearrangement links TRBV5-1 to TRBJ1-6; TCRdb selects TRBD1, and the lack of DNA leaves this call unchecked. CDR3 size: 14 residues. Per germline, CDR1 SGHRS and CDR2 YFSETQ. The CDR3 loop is CASSFQGAHSPLHF.

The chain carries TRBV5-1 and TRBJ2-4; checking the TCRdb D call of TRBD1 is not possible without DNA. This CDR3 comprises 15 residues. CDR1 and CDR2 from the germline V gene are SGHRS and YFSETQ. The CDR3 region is CASSAQAQSKNIQYF.

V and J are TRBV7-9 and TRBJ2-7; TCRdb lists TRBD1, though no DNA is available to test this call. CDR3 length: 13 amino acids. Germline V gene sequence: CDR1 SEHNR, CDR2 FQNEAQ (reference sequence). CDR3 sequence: CASSLMGTGEQYF.

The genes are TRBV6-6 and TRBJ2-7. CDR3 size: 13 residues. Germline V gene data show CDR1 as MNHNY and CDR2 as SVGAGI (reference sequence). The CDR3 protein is CASSIGTHYEQYF.

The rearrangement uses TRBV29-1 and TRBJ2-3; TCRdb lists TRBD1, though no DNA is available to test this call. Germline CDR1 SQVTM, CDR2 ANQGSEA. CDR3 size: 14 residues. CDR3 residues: CSFGTGRASDTQYF.

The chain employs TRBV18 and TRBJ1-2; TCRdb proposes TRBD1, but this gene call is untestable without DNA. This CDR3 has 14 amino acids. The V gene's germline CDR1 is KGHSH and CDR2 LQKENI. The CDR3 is CASSPAGTGYGYTF.

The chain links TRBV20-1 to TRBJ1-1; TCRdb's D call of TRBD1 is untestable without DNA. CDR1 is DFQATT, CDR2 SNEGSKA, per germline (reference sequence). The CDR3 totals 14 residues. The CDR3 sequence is CSARATTGYTEAFF.

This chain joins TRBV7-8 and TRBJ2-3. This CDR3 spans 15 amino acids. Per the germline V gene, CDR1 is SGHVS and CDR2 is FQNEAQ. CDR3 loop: CASSRSGVGTDTQYF.

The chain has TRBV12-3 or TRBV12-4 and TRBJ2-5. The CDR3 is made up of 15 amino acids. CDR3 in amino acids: CASSIDSGVQETQYF.

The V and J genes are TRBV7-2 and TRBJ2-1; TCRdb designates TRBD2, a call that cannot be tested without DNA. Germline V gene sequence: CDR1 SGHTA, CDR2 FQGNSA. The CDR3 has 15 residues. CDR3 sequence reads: CASSLGRAPINEQFF.

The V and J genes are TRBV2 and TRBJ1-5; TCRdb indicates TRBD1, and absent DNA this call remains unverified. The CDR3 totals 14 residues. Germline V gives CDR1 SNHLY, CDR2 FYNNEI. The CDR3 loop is CASSQQGAGQPQHF. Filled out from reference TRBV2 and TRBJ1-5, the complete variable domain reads EPEVTQTPSHQVTQMGQEVILRCVPISNHLYFYWYRQILGQKVEFLVSFYNNEISEKSEIFDDQFSVERPDGSNFTLKIRSTKLEDSAMYFCASSQQGAGQPQHFGDGTRLSIL.

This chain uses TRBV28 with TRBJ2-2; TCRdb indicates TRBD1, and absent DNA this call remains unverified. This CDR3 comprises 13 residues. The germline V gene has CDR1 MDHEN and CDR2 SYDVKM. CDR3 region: CASSQTGIGELFF.

CDR3 protein: CAISDRQGGEQFF. The chain employs TRBV10-3 and TRBJ2-1. Germline V CDR1 and CDR2: ENHRY, SYGVKD. There are 13 residues in the CDR3.

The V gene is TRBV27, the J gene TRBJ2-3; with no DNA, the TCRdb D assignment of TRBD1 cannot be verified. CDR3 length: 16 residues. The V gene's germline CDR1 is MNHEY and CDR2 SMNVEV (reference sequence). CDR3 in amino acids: CASSLSRRGNTETQYF.

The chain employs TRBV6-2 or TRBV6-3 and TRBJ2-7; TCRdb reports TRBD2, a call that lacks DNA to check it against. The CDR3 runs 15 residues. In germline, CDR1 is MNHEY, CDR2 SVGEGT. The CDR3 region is CASTKLGPRAYEQYF.

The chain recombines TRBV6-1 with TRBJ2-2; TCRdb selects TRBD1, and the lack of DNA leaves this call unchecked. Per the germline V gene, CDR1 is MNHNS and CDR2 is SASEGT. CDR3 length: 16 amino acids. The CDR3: CASILRTGEATGELFF.

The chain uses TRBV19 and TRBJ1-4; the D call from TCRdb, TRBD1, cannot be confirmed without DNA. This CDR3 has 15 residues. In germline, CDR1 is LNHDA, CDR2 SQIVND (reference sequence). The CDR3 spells CASSMGDRGDEKLFF.

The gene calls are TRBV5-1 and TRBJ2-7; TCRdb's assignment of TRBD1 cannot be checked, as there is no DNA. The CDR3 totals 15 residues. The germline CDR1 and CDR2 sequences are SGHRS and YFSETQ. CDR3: CASSPQDSRYGEQYF. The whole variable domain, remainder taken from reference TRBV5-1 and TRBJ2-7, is KAGVTQTPRYLIKTRGQQVTLSCSPISGHRSVSWYQQTPGQGLQFLFEYFSETQRNKGNFPGRFSGRQFSNSRSEMNVSTLELGDSALYLCASSPQDSRYGEQYFGPGTRLTVT.

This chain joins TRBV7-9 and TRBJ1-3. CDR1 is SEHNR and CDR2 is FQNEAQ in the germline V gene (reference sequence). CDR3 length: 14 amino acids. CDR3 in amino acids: CASSLWISGNTIYF.

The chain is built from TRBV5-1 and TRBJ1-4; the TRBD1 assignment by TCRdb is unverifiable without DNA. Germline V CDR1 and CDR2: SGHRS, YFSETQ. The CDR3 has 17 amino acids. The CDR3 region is CASSLTAPTATNEKLFF.

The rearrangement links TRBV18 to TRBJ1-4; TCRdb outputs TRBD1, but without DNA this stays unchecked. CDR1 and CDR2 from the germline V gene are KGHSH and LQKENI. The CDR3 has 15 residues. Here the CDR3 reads CASSPPTGAREKLFF.